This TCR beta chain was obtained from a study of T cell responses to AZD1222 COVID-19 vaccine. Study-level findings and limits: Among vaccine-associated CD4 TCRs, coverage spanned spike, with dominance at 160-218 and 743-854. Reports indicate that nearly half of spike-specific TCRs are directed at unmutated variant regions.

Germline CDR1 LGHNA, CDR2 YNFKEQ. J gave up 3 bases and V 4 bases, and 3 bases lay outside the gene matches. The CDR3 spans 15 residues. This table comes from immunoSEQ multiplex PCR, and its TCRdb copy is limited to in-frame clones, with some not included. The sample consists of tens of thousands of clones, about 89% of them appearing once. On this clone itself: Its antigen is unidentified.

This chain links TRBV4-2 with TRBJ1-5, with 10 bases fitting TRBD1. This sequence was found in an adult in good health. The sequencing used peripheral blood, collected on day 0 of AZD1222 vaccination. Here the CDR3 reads CASSPTGGINQPQHF. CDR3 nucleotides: TGTGCCAGCAGCCCGACAGGGGGCATCAATCAGCCCCAGCATTTT.